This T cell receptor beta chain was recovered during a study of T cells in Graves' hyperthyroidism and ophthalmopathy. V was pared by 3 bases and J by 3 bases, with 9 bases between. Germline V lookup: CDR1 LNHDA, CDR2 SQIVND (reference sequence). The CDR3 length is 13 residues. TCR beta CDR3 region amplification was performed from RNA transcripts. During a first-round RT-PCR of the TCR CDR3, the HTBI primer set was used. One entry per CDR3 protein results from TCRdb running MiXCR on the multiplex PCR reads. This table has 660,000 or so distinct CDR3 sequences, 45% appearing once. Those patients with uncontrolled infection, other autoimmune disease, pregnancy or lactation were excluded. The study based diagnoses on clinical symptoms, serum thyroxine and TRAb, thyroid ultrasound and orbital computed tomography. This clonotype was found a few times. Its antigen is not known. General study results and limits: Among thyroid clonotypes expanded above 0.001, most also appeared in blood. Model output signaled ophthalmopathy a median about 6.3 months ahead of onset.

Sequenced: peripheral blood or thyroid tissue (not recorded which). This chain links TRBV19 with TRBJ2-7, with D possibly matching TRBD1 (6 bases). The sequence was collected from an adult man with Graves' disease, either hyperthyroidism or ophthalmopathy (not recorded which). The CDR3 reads CASSMARGYEQYF. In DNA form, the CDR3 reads TGTGCCAGTAGTATGGCCAGGGGCTACGAGCAGTACTTC.